A selection of T cell receptor beta chains follows, all from one sample in a study of graft-versus-host responses after intestinal transplantation. Only in-frame clones appear in the TCRdb table, and some are missing; sequencing was by immunoSEQ multiplex PCR. The table has some 5,600 clones, roughly 25% seen once; the top ten hold about 3.1%. The sample in question was alloreactive CD4+ T cells from a mixed lymphocyte reaction culture, obtained before transplantation. These TCRs come from a human patient who was an organ donor for intestinal transplantation. Each CDR3 is given with its conserved first and last residue. A D gene is named only where the DNA matches it firmly. Clone size appears in some rows only: once, few, many, or a class for an expanded clone.

clone size: .; D gene: .; J gene: TRBJ1-3; V gene: TRBV28; CDR3 protein: CASSLPYSGNTIYF; CDR3 DNA: TGTGCCAGCAGTTTACCGTACTCTGGAAACACCATATATTTT
clone size: .; D gene: TRBD1; J gene: TRBJ1-5; V gene: TRBV27; CDR3 protein: CASSWTGNSNQPQHF; CDR3 DNA: TGTGCCAGCAGCTGGACAGGGAATAGCAATCAGCCCCAGCATTTT
clone size: medium-sized; D gene: .; J gene: TRBJ1-5; V gene: TRBV29-1; CDR3 protein: CSVVVGGNSNQPQHF; CDR3 DNA: TGCAGCGTTGTAGTAGGGGGTAATAGCAATCAGCCCCAGCATTTT
clone size: once; D gene: TRBD1; J gene: TRBJ2-5; V gene: TRBV30; CDR3 protein: CAWSRTGAGTQYF; CDR3 DNA: TGTGCCTGGAGTCGGACAGGGGCTGGGACCCAGTACTTC
clone size: .; D gene: .; J gene: TRBJ1-2; V gene: TRBV6-5; CDR3 protein: CASPEGTLGYTF; CDR3 DNA: TGTGCCAGCCCGGAGGGTACTTTGGGCTACACCTTC
clone size: few; D gene: TRBD1; J gene: TRBJ2-7; V gene: TRBV19; CDR3 protein: CASSPGQGGYEQYF; CDR3 DNA: TGTGCCAGTAGTCCCGGACAGGGGGGGTACGAGCAGTACTTC
clone size: .; D gene: TRBD2; J gene: TRBJ2-3; V gene: TRBV7-6; CDR3 protein: CASSWTSTSDTQYF; CDR3 DNA: TGTGCCAGCAGTTGGACTAGCACCTCAGATACGCAGTATTTT
clone size: .; D gene: .; J gene: TRBJ2-5; V gene: TRBV28; CDR3 protein: CASSLWRLARSETQYF; CDR3 DNA: TGTGCCAGCAGTTTATGGCGCCTAGCGAGATCGGAGACCCAGTACTTC
clone size: .; D gene: TRBD1; J gene: TRBJ2-3; V gene: TRBV5-1; CDR3 protein: CASSLVQGARGTDTQYF; CDR3 DNA: TGCGCCAGCAGCTTGGTGCAGGGGGCGCGCGGCACAGATACGCAGTATTTT
clone size: few; D gene: .; J gene: TRBJ2-7; V gene: TRBV11-3; CDR3 protein: CASSLVYEQYF; CDR3 DNA: TGTGCCAGCAGCTTAGTATACGAGCAGTACTTC
clone size: medium-sized; D gene: TRBD1; J gene: TRBJ1-2; V gene: TRBV5-8; CDR3 protein: CASSPTGGGWGYTF; CDR3 DNA: TGTGCCAGCAGCCCCACAGGGGGCGGTTGGGGCTACACCTTC
clone size: medium-sized; D gene: TRBD1; J gene: TRBJ1-2; V gene: TRBV6-5; CDR3 protein: CASSFRRTGKNYGYTF; CDR3 DNA: TGTGCCAGCAGTTTCCGACGGACAGGGAAAAACTATGGCTACACCTTC
clone size: .; D gene: TRBD1; J gene: TRBJ2-7; V gene: TRBV6-4; CDR3 protein: CASSDPRQGTYEQYF; CDR3 DNA: TGTGCCAGCAGTGACCCCCGACAGGGGACCTACGAGCAGTACTTC
clone size: medium-sized; D gene: .; J gene: TRBJ1-1; V gene: TRBV5-4; CDR3 protein: CASSLRGFTEAFF; CDR3 DNA: TGTGCCAGCAGCTTGCGAGGGTTCACTGAAGCTTTCTTT
clone size: large; D gene: TRBD2; J gene: TRBJ2-2; V gene: TRBV30; CDR3 protein: CAWGALAGYSGELFF; CDR3 DNA: TGTGCCTGGGGGGCACTAGCGGGATACTCCGGGGAGCTGTTTTTT
clone size: medium-sized; D gene: TRBD1; J gene: TRBJ2-7; V gene: TRBV6-6; CDR3 protein: CASDRVGQQYF; CDR3 DNA: TGTGCCAGCGACAGGGTGGGCCAGCAGTACTTC
clone size: medium-sized; D gene: .; J gene: TRBJ1-1; V gene: TRBV7-9; CDR3 protein: CASSLATVTEAFF; CDR3 DNA: TGTGCCAGCAGCTTAGCGACAGTCACTGAAGCTTTCTTT
clone size: medium-sized; D gene: TRBD2; J gene: TRBJ2-7; V gene: TRBV5-4; CDR3 protein: CASSLDAPAGSRTYEQYF; CDR3 DNA: TGTGCCAGCAGCTTGGACGCACCAGCGGGAAGCCGGACCTACGAGCAGTACTTC
clone size: few; D gene: TRBD2; J gene: TRBJ2-2; V gene: TRBV4-1; CDR3 protein: CASSQDAGGFYTGELFF; CDR3 DNA: TGCGCCAGCAGCCAAGATGCGGGGGGTTTCTACACCGGGGAGCTGTTTTTT
clone size: few; D gene: TRBD2; J gene: TRBJ2-7; V gene: TRBV2; CDR3 protein: CANRPGLGTSGSYEQYF; CDR3 DNA: TGTGCCAACCGTCCGGGACTGGGGACTAGCGGGAGCTACGAGCAGTACTTC
clone size: .; D gene: .; J gene: TRBJ2-2; V gene: TRBV6-6; CDR3 protein: CASSYFGGSGAGELFF; CDR3 DNA: TGTGCCAGCAGTTACTTTGGGGGGTCGGGGGCCGGGGAGCTGTTTTTT
clone size: .; D gene: TRBD2; J gene: TRBJ2-1; V gene: TRBV6-5; CDR3 protein: CASSLAGGRAYNEQFF; CDR3 DNA: TGTGCCAGCAGTTTAGCTGGGGGGAGGGCCTACAATGAGCAGTTCTTC
clone size: few; D gene: TRBD1; J gene: TRBJ2-1; V gene: TRBV27; CDR3 protein: CASSSYGQALYNEQFF; CDR3 DNA: TGTGCCAGCAGTTCGTACGGACAGGCGCTCTACAATGAGCAGTTCTTC
clone size: medium-sized; D gene: .; J gene: TRBJ2-1; V gene: TRBV18; CDR3 protein: CASYRDFSYNEQFF; CDR3 DNA: TGTGCCAGCTATCGGGACTTCTCCTACAATGAGCAGTTCTTC
clone size: .; D gene: TRBD2; J gene: TRBJ2-2; V gene: TRBV4-1; CDR3 protein: CASSPWTSGANTGELFF; CDR3 DNA: TGCGCCAGCAGCCCCTGGACTAGCGGGGCAAACACCGGGGAGCTGTTTTTT
clone size: .; D gene: .; J gene: TRBJ2-5; V gene: TRBV15; CDR3 protein: CATSRDEYFGETQYF; CDR3 DNA: .
clone size: .; D gene: .; J gene: TRBJ2-5; V gene: TRBV27; CDR3 protein: CASSSRGYPQYF; CDR3 DNA: TGTGCCAGCAGCAGTCGGGGTTATCCCCAGTACTTC
clone size: medium-sized; D gene: TRBD1; J gene: TRBJ1-1; V gene: TRBV19; CDR3 protein: CASSKWTGLMNTEAFF; CDR3 DNA: TGTGCCAGTAGTAAATGGACAGGGCTCATGAACACTGAAGCTTTCTTT
clone size: few; D gene: .; J gene: TRBJ1-2; V gene: TRBV9; CDR3 protein: CASSVESGGRGSSYTF; CDR3 DNA: TGTGCCAGCAGCGTAGAATCGGGCGGCAGGGGTAGCAGCTACACCTTC
clone size: .; D gene: .; J gene: TRBJ1-1; V gene: TRBV30; CDR3 protein: CAWSYRVRNTEAFF; CDR3 DNA: TGTGCCTGGAGTTACAGGGTGAGAAACACTGAAGCTTTCTTT
clone size: few; D gene: .; J gene: TRBJ1-3; V gene: TRBV6-5; CDR3 protein: CASSYSFRTGNTIYF; CDR3 DNA: TGTGCCAGCAGTTACTCGTTCAGGACTGGAAACACCATATATTTT
clone size: .; D gene: .; J gene: TRBJ2-7; V gene: TRBV27; CDR3 protein: CASSLNNVRGYEQYF; CDR3 DNA: TGTGCCAGCAGTTTAAATAACGTTAGAGGCTACGAGCAGTACTTC
clone size: .; D gene: .; J gene: TRBJ2-3; V gene: TRBV6-1; CDR3 protein: CASSVNRWTDTQYF; CDR3 DNA: TGTGCCAGCAGTGTAAACAGGTGGACAGATACGCAGTATTTT
clone size: few; D gene: TRBD1; J gene: TRBJ1-6; V gene: TRBV19; CDR3 protein: CASSIGVRGLSPLHF; CDR3 DNA: TGTGCCAGTAGTATAGGGGTCAGGGGGCTTTCACCCCTCCACTTT
clone size: .; D gene: TRBD1; J gene: TRBJ2-5; V gene: TRBV11-2; CDR3 protein: CASSLEQGEETQYF; CDR3 DNA: TGTGCCAGCAGCTTAGAACAGGGGGAAGAGACCCAGTACTTC
clone size: medium-sized; D gene: TRBD2; J gene: TRBJ2-7; V gene: TRBV5-1; CDR3 protein: CASSSSGGAYEQYF; CDR3 DNA: TGCGCCAGCAGCTCTAGCGGGGGGGCCTACGAGCAGTACTTC
clone size: medium-sized; D gene: .; J gene: TRBJ1-3; V gene: TRBV4-1; CDR3 protein: CASSQVTGGNTIYF; CDR3 DNA: TGCGCCAGCAGCCAAGTCACAGGGGGAAACACCATATATTTT
clone size: few; D gene: .; J gene: TRBJ1-2; V gene: TRBV4-1; CDR3 protein: CASSQDPPRGGPYGYTF; CDR3 DNA: TGCGCCAGCAGCCAAGATCCGCCGCGCGGGGGTCCCTATGGCTACACCTTC
clone size: .; D gene: TRBD2; J gene: TRBJ2-1; V gene: TRBV4-3; CDR3 protein: CASSQEGLAGNKEQFF; CDR3 DNA: TGCGCCAGCAGCCAAGAGGGACTAGCGGGGAACAAGGAGCAGTTCTTC
clone size: .; D gene: TRBD1; J gene: TRBJ1-2; V gene: TRBV4-1; CDR3 protein: CASSQEPGQGAGGYTF; CDR3 DNA: TGCGCCAGCAGCCAGGAACCGGGACAGGGGGCGGGTGGCTACACCTTC
clone size: medium-sized; D gene: TRBD2; J gene: TRBJ2-5; V gene: TRBV4-2; CDR3 protein: CASSRLAGVGETQYF; CDR3 DNA: TGTGCCAGCAGCCGACTAGCGGGAGTCGGAGAGACCCAGTACTTC
clone size: few; D gene: .; J gene: TRBJ2-2; V gene: TRBV27; CDR3 protein: CASSLYTGPNTGELFF; CDR3 DNA: TGTGCCAGCAGTTTATATACAGGGCCGAACACCGGGGAGCTGTTTTTT
clone size: few; D gene: .; J gene: TRBJ2-1; V gene: TRBV2; CDR3 protein: CASSRLGHNNEQFF; CDR3 DNA: TGTGCCAGCAGTCGGCTGGGACATAACAATGAGCAGTTCTTC
clone size: .; D gene: TRBD2; J gene: TRBJ2-1; V gene: TRBV6-5; CDR3 protein: CASRRTSRLNEQFF; CDR3 DNA: TGTGCCAGCAGACGGACTAGCCGTCTCAATGAGCAGTTCTTC
clone size: few; D gene: TRBD1; J gene: TRBJ2-7; V gene: TRBV7-8; CDR3 protein: CASSLVAISVGQITYEQYF; CDR3 DNA: TGTGCCAGCAGCTTAGTAGCGATTTCTGTGGGACAGATTACCTACGAGCAGTACTTC
clone size: .; D gene: .; J gene: TRBJ2-3; V gene: TRBV4-2; CDR3 protein: CASSQEGARTDTQYF; CDR3 DNA: TGTGCCAGCAGCCAAGAAGGCGCGAGGACAGATACGCAGTATTTT
clone size: few; D gene: TRBD1; J gene: TRBJ1-2; V gene: TRBV6-6; CDR3 protein: CASLKTGLSGYTF; CDR3 DNA: TGTGCCAGCCTAAAGACAGGGCTCTCTGGCTACACCTTC